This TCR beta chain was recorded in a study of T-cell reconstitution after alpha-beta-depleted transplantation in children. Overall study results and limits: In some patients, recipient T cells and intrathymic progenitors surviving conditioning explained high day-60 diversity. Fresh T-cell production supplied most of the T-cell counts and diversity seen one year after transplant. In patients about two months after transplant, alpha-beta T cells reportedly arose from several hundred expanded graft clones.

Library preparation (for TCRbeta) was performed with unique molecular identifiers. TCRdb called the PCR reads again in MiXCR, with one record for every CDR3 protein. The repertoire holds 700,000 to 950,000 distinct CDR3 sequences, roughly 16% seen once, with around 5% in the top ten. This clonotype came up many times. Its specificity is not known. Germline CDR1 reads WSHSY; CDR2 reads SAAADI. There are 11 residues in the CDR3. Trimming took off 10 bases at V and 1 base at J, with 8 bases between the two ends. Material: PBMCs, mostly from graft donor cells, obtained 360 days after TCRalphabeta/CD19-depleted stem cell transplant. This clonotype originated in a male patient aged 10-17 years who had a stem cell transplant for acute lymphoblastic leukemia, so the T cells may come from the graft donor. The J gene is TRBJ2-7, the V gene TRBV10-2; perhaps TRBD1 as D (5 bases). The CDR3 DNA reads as TGCGCCACCAGGGCTTCCTACGAGCAGTACTTC. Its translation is CATRASYEQYF.